This TCR beta chain was captured by sequencing in a study of tumor and adjacent non-tumor tissue in lung cancer. Study details: Histology: about twelve adenocarcinoma, a couple of squamous cell carcinoma, 1 small cell lung cancer. Some 4.2 million productive TCRbeta reads were obtained per sample on average. Study-wide findings and caveats: Normal lung showed higher cumulative top 100 clone frequency than tumor.

The CDR3 has 16 residues. The V segment lost 4 bases and the J segment 4 bases; nucleotides outside the gene matches: 13. Germline V gene sequence: CDR1 DFQATT, CDR2 SNEGSKA (reference sequence). A modified ARM-PCR protocol with three rounds of nested PCR amplified TCRbeta. TCRdb passed the multiplex PCR reads through MiXCR, listing each CDR3 protein once. The top ten clones hold less than 60% of a sample with some 80,000 distinct CDR3 sequences, roughly 80% of them seen once. On this clonotype itself: Antigen specificity is unknown.

The template was RNA from unsorted bulk tissue. This non-tumor lung sample came from over 3 cm beyond the tumor edge. The sequence was obtained from a man between 60 and 70 years old with non-small cell lung cancer. The material sequenced was distant non-tumor lung tissue. This chain joins TRBV20-1 and TRBJ2-1, with 7 bases fitting TRBD2. The CDR3 reads CSATGFGTSAYNEQFF. CDR3 sequence (DNA): TGCAGTGCTACAGGTTTTGGAACTAGCGCTTACAATGAGCAGTTCTTC.